This TCR beta chain came from a study of T cells after yellow fever vaccination (dated by TCRdb to about 2019). Describing the broader study: Libraries from fractions with low cell numbers were prepared with the SMART-Seq v4 Ultra Low Input RNA kit. Bulk PBMC replicates and cell subsets were isolated from blood drawn at multiple timepoints before and after both primary and secondary immunization. To track T-cell clones before and after primary and booster YFV17D yellow fever vaccination, bulk TCR alpha and beta repertoires were sequenced longitudinally. Two healthy male donors, one aged 18 to 30 and one aged 30 to 40 years, made up the cohort. The research as a whole found: Because only a couple of donors were included in the study, the extent to which the findings can be generalized is limited. The secondary T-cell response was weaker than the primary response but faster, peaking on day 5 instead of day 15. After the booster, most clones that had expanded after primary vaccination were detected again (approximately 95% of CD4 and more than 80% of CD8), suggesting broad maintenance of memory. A small share of clonotypes was detected in both CD4 and CD8 compartments, with the overlap likely arising from convergent recombination. FACS-sorted repertoires could contain abundant contaminating clonotypes from the bulk population, so computational filtering was required.

CDR1 ENHRY and CDR2 SYGVKD are derived from the germline V gene. From V the trimming removes 4 bases and from J it removes 1 base, while the gene matches leave 6 bases of the junction unaccounted for. The CDR3 has 15 amino acids, counting the end cysteine and phenylalanine. The sequence is cut down to CDR3 DNA, 45 bases in frame from base 1. The sequencer was an Illumina NovaSeq 6000. TCR cDNA was synthesized by 5'RACE template switching, which introduced a universal primer site and unique molecular identifiers. Priming for cDNA synthesis came from both the TCR alpha and TCR beta constant segments. Libraries were amplified in two PCR steps, with sample barcodes and sequencing adapters added in the second step. Sequencing of libraries was done on Illumina HiSeq 2500 (2x100 bp) or NovaSeq (2x150 bp). The published analysis was carried out like this. MIGEC handled demultiplexing of reads and collapsing into UMI consensus sequences, while MiXCR performed V(D)J alignment. Clonotypes responding to the vaccine were identified with edgeR on replicate PBMC samples, with the criteria of FDR below 0.01 and a log2 fold change above 5 up to day 15. Each bulk clonotype received a CD4 or CD8 identity based on whether the sequenced CD4 or CD8 repertoire contained that clonotype at higher abundance. TCRdb passed the public sequencing reads through fastp at Q25 and MiXCR, retaining productive beta sequences. Every distinct CDR3 protein forms one entry, paired with its most common genes and DNA. The V and J calls were determined by TCRdb, not by the authors. This sample gives 340,000 or so distinct CDR3 sequences in total; about an eighth of them show up just once. The ten biggest clones cover 2.5% to 3.5% of the sample.

The sample's treatment or condition label is to be understood as: live attenuated yellow fever vaccine strain. PBMCs were isolated from peripheral blood using a standard Ficoll-Paque protocol. Dynabeads CD4 and CD8 positive selection kits were used to isolate CD4 and CD8 T-cell fractions. RNA was extracted with TriZol from bulk PBMCs, CD4 and CD8 fractions, and dextramer-positive and dextramer-negative fractions. In this sample, this clonotype turned up many times. Its antigen remains undetermined. No base quality values were provided; no much bigger clone lies one nucleotide off. The clonotype originates from a man between 18 and 29 years old who received the YFV17D yellow fever vaccine. Sequences were derived from CD4+ T cells sorted from PBMCs, sampled 15 days after the yellow fever booster vaccination. The chain couples TRBV10-3 to TRBJ2-7, with 8 central nucleotides matching TRBD2. The CDR3 has the sequence CAISAGGTNSYEQYF. The bases read TGTGCCATCAGTGCGGGGGGGACGAATTCCTACGAGCAGTACTTC.